Below, 23 T cell receptor beta chains from the same sample are listed, as sequenced in a study of T cells in localized non-small cell lung cancer. The protocol was immunoSEQ multiplex PCR, while the TCRdb copy is restricted to in-frame clones and leaves out a portion. The data show around 16,000 clones, about 85% seen once. Sequenced material: peripheral blood, taken before any cancer treatment. Source of these receptors: a male donor at least 60 years old with stage I lung adenocarcinoma.

The chain is built from TRBV5-1 and TRBJ1-2; 10 bases line up with TRBD1. Germline V gives CDR1 SGHRS, CDR2 YFSETQ. The CDR3 has 14 residues. J lost 7 bases, V lost 2 bases, and 5 bases had no gene match. The CDR3 sequence: CASSFLGQGSGYTF. DNA of the CDR3: TGCGCCAGCAGCTTTTTGGGACAGGGGAGTGGCTACACCTTC.

The chain combines TRBV2 with TRBJ2-3; 11 nucleotides match TRBD2. V was clipped by 5 bases and J by 6 bases; unmatched bases: 7. The CDR3 loop spans 15 amino acids. Per the germline V gene, CDR1 is SNHLY and CDR2 is FYNNEI. The CDR3 region is CASSKRLAGTDTQYF. The DNA of the CDR3 is TGTGCCAGCAGTAAGAGACTAGCGGGAACTGATACGCAGTATTTT.

This clone was observed once. The chain carries TRBV7-9 and TRBJ1-2; D remains unclear. The germline V and J ends were trimmed by 1 base and 6 bases, with 6 bases remaining between them. The V gene's germline CDR1 is SEHNR and CDR2 FQNEAQ (reference sequence). The CDR3 spans 12 residues. CDR3 sequence: CASSLGLDGYTF. CDR3 nucleotide sequence: TGTGCCAGCAGCTTAGGCCTGGATGGCTACACCTTC. The full variable domain, with the rest looked up from reference TRBV7-9 and TRBJ1-2, is DTGVSQNPRHKITKRGQNVTFRCDPISEHNRLYWYRQTLGQGPEFLTYFQNEAQLEKSRLLSDRFSAERPKGSFSTLEIQRTEQGDSAMYLCASSLGLDGYTFGSGTRLTVV.

V is TRBV18 and J is TRBJ2-5; D unclear. CDR1 and CDR2 from the germline V gene are KGHSH and LQKENI. The CDR3 extends over 15 amino acids. Between the trimmed V and J ends, which lost 2 bases and 7 bases, there was a span of 17 bases. The CDR3 protein is CASSPANVLVGTQYF. The CDR3 bases are TGTGCCAGCTCACCAGCTAATGTATTGGTCGGGACCCAGTACTTC.

This clone was detected a few times. V usage is TRBV27 and J usage is TRBJ1-1, with D possibly TRBD1 on 6 matching bases. The CDR3 spans 15 residues. Trimming removed 5 bases at V and 4 bases at J, with 17 bases between. Per germline, CDR1 MNHEY and CDR2 SMNVEV (reference sequence). CDR3 sequence reads: CASSLKQGWGTEAFF. CDR3 DNA: TGTGCCAGCAGTCTCAAACAGGGCTGGGGCACTGAAGCTTTCTTT.

This clone was seen only a few times. The V gene is TRBV28, the J gene TRBJ1-2; TRBD1 might be the D (5 bases). V was pared by 6 bases and J by 6 bases, with 17 bases between. CDR3 size: 14 residues. CDR1 is MDHEN, CDR2 SYDVKM, per germline. This CDR3 reads CASSWAGRVHGYTF. As DNA, the CDR3 is TGTGCCAGCAGCTGGGCAGGGAGAGTGCATGGCTACACCTTC.

V gene TRBV18 combines with J gene TRBJ2-5; maybe TRBD1 (5 bases). Trimming removed 3 bases from V and 5 bases from J, with 10 bases in between. Germline loops: CDR1 KGHSH, CDR2 LQKENI. The CDR3 runs 13 residues. The CDR3 spells CASSPGQLETQYF. The CDR3 bases are TGTGCCAGCTCACCGGGGCAGCTCGAGACCCAGTACTTC.

This chain connects TRBV5-6 to TRBJ1-2; 7 bases are shared with TRBD1. The V segment lost 2 bases and the J segment 4 bases; nucleotides outside the gene matches: 5. The CDR3 runs to 14 residues. The germline V gene has CDR1 SGHDT and CDR2 YYEEEE. CDR3 protein: CASSFGTEPYGYTF. As DNA, the CDR3 is TGTGCCAGCAGCTTCGGGACAGAACCCTATGGCTACACCTTC.

This clone was picked up a small number of times. This rearrangement joins TRBV9 to TRBJ1-5, with no clear D. Germline values: CDR1 SGDLS, CDR2 YYNGEE. The CDR3 is 14 residues long. Between the trimmed V and J ends, which lost 3 bases and 0 bases, there was a span of 7 bases. The CDR3 protein is CASSEGYSNQPQHF. The DNA of the CDR3 is TGTGCCAGCAGCGAAGGATATAGCAATCAGCCCCAGCATTTT.

The CDR3 DNA follows: TGTGCCAGCAGCTTAAGCTGGGGCGCACAAGAGACCCAGTACTTC. Its translation: CASSLSWGAQETQYF. This rearrangement joins TRBV11-3 to TRBJ2-5; tentatively, D is TRBD1 (5 bases). V gave up 2 bases and J gave up 2 bases, with 12 bases separating them. The CDR3 spans 15 residues. CDR1 SGHNT and CDR2 YENEEA come from the germline V gene.

The rearrangement uses TRBV10-2 and TRBJ1-1; no reliable D call. In germline, CDR1 is WSHSY, CDR2 SAAADI. V was shortened by 5 bases and J by 0 bases, with 7 bases between the two germline ends. The CDR3 is 13 amino acids. CDR3 DNA: TGCGCCAGCAGTAAAACTATGAACACTGAAGCTTTCTTT. Translating it yields CASSKTMNTEAFF.

This chain links TRBV7-3 with TRBJ2-3; D assignment may be TRBD1 or TRBD2 (6 bases each). Trimming pared 5 bases from V and 2 bases from J, leaving 14 bases between. Germline values: CDR1 SGHTA, CDR2 FQGTGA. This CDR3 is 15 amino acids long. CDR3 sequence (DNA): TGTGCCAGCAGCCCAAGGGGGACTGACACAGATACGCAGTATTTT. Residues: CASSPRGTDTDTQYF.

DNA of the CDR3: TGTGCCAGCAGCATACGCGGAAACACCATATATTTT. Translated, it gives CASSIRGNTIYF. V gene TRBV7-2 combines with J gene TRBJ1-3; D is undetermined. V was cut by 5 bases and J by 4 bases, with 6 bases left in between. Germline V lookup: CDR1 SGHTA, CDR2 FQGNSA. CDR3 size: 12 residues.

The chain uses TRBV28 and TRBJ1-2, with D possibly being TRBD1 (5 bases). Trimming removed 1 base at V and 4 bases at J, with 13 bases between. Per the germline V gene, CDR1 is MDHEN and CDR2 is SYDVKM. This CDR3 is 15 amino acids long. CDR3 bases: TGTGCCAGCAGTTTATTGGTCGACAGTCCCTATGGCTACACCTTC. This codes for CASSLLVDSPYGYTF.

The chain joins TRBV5-1 to TRBJ2-3; D possibly corresponds to TRBD2 (6 bases). Germline V gives CDR1 SGHRS, CDR2 YFSETQ. V lost 0 bases to trimming and J lost 5 bases, with 16 bases between them. The length of the CDR3 is 16 residues. CDR3 residues: CASSLGRALEGDTQYF. The CDR3 nucleotides read TGCGCCAGCAGCTTGGGCAGGGCCCTGGAGGGAGATACGCAGTATTTT.

This clone occurred once. This chain uses TRBV15 with TRBJ1-1; maybe TRBD1 (5 bases). The CDR3 has 14 amino acids. The V gene lost 1 base and the J gene lost 5 bases, with 11 bases spanning the gap. From germline, CDR1 is LNHNV and CDR2 YYDKDF (reference sequence). The CDR3 loop reads CATSRGQGRTEAFF. The DNA for the CDR3 is TGTGCCACCAGCAGAGGCCAGGGACGGACTGAAGCTTTCTTT.

The CDR3 here is CASIPGLSNQPQHF. CDR3 in DNA: TGTGCCAGCATCCCGGGGCTAAGCAATCAGCCCCAGCATTTT. The chain links TRBV28 to TRBJ1-5; D possibly corresponds to TRBD1 (5 bases). Germline assignment: CDR1 MDHEN and CDR2 SYDVKM. Trimming stripped 7 bases from V and 1 base from J, with 11 bases between. This CDR3 comprises 14 residues.

V usage is TRBV5-1 and J usage is TRBJ1-2, with 10 bases fitting TRBD1. The CDR3 sequence is 15 residues long. In germline, CDR1 is SGHRS, CDR2 YFSETQ. The V segment lost 0 bases and the J segment 3 bases; nucleotides outside the gene matches: 2. CDR3 in DNA: TGCGCCAGCAGCTTGGCCGGGACAGGGGACTATGGCTACACCTTC. This gives the protein CASSLAGTGDYGYTF. The variable domain in full, with the rest retrieved from reference TRBV5-1 and TRBJ1-2, is KAGVTQTPRYLIKTRGQQVTLSCSPISGHRSVSWYQQTPGQGLQFLFEYFSETQRNKGNFPGRFSGRQFSNSRSEMNVSTLELGDSALYLCASSLAGTGDYGYTFGSGTRLTVV.

V usage is TRBV6-1 and J usage is TRBJ2-7, with D unclear. V lost 6 bases, J lost 6 bases, and 9 bases lay in between. The CDR3 runs 11 residues. Germline V gene sequence: CDR1 MNHNS, CDR2 SASEGT. The CDR3 sequence is CASRAHGEQYF. The CDR3 coding sequence is TGTGCCAGCAGGGCCCACGGCGAGCAGTACTTC.

V gene TRBV11-1 combines with J gene TRBJ2-7, with no clear D. The V and J ends lost 5 bases and 2 bases respectively, with 19 bases between them. The length of the CDR3 is 16 residues. From germline, CDR1 is SGHAT and CDR2 FQDESV (reference sequence). The DNA of the CDR3 is TGTGCCAGCAGCCATCTAGGTAGCAAGTATCCCTACGAGCAGTACTTC. It encodes CASSHLGSKYPYEQYF.

The rearrangement joins TRBV7-8 to TRBJ1-6; 9 nucleotides align to TRBD1. With V trimmed by 7 bases and J by 8 bases, 12 bases remained unmatched. The CDR3 extends over 16 amino acids. The germline V gene has CDR1 SGHVS and CDR2 FQNEAQ. For the CDR3, the DNA is TGTGCCAGCACCCTAGGGGGACAGGGTGGATATTCACCCCTCCACTTT. Translating gives CASTLGGQGGYSPLHF.

This clone turned up a few times. The chain has TRBV2 and TRBJ2-5; D tentatively reads TRBD1 or TRBD2 (5 bases each). This CDR3 spans 11 amino acids. Germline assignment: CDR1 SNHLY and CDR2 FYNNEI. CDR3 bases: TGTGCATCGGGGCAGAAAGAGACCCAGTACTTC. Its protein product is CASGQKETQYF.

The chain employs TRBV11-2 and TRBJ2-7, with TRBD2 matching 11 bases. CDR1 is SGHAT, CDR2 FQNNGV, per germline. The CDR3 sequence is 13 residues long. V gave up 7 bases and J gave up 3 bases; unmatched junction bases: 2. The CDR3 coding sequence is TGTGCCAGCACCGGGACTAGCGGCTACGAGCAGTACTTC. Protein product: CASTGTSGYEQYF.